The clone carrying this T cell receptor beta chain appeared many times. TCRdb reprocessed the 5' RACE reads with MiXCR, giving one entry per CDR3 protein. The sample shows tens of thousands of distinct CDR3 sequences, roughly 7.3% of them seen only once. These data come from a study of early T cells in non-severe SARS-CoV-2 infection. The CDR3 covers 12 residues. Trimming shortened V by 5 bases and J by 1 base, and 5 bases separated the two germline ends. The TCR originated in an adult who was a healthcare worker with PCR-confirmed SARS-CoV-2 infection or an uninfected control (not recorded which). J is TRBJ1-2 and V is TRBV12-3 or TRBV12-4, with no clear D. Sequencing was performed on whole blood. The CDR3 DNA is TGTGCCAGCAGTCTAGTTAACTATGGCTACACCTTC. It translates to CASSLVNYGYTF.